This T cell receptor beta chain was recorded in a study of T cells in Graves' hyperthyroidism and ophthalmopathy. CDR3 length: 15 residues. V was cut by 7 bases and J by 5 bases, with 20 bases left in between. Germline V lookup: CDR1 ENHRY, CDR2 SYGVKD. What was amplified from RNA transcripts were TCR beta CDR3 regions. A first-round RT-PCR of the TCR CDR3 used the HTBI primer set. TCRdb processed the multiplex PCR reads anew with MiXCR; each CDR3 protein has one entry. In the table there are 500,000 to 600,000 distinct CDR3 sequences, roughly 46% of which are singletons. The chain recombines TRBV10-3 with TRBJ1-1, with D unclear. The clonotype originates from an adult woman with Graves' disease, either hyperthyroidism or ophthalmopathy (not recorded which). The source material was peripheral blood or thyroid tissue (not recorded which). CDR3 bases: TGTGCCATCAAAACCCTCACGCCTGGAGGGACTGAAGCTTTCTTT. Translation gives CAIKTLTPGGTEAFF.